Listed below are T cell receptor beta chains from one sample, sequenced in a study of blood T cell repertoires in COVID-19. Generated by immunoSEQ multiplex PCR, the TCRdb table keeps only in-frame clones and is missing some. The sample has about 69,000 clones; 75% to 80% are singletons. What was sequenced was peripheral blood. Every receptor here comes from a human donor in a cohort sampled during active COVID-19. CDR3s include the opening cysteine and the closing phenylalanine or tryptophan. The order of the fields is J gene, V gene, clone size, CDR3 protein. Clone size, where shown, is once, few, many, or a class for clones that have expanded.

TRBJ2-6 | TRBV19 | - | CASSITGGSGANVLTF
TRBJ2-1 | TRBV25-1 | - | CASSETTHPGQGPNEQFF
TRBJ2-7 | TRBV5-5 | - | CASSHNYEQYF
TRBJ1-6 | TRBV28 | - | CASSTNRGGSPLHF
TRBJ2-4 | TRBV19 | - | CASSTRGSDIQYF
TRBJ1-5 | TRBV2 | - | CASSESGGRLGQPQHF
TRBJ1-1 | TRBV19 | - | CASSPQGGTEAFF
TRBJ1-5 | TRBV14 | few | CASSQDRQPQHF
TRBJ2-7 | TRBV5-1 | - | CASSRSLAGQSSYEQYF
TRBJ2-3 | TRBV28 | - | CASSAQGVRSTDTQYF
TRBJ2-7 | TRBV30 | - | CAWSRRVYEQYF
TRBJ1-1 | TRBV18 | - | CASSPKTGGDTEAFF
TRBJ2-2 | TRBV6-5 | - | CASRATTGTGELFF
TRBJ2-4 | TRBV21-1 | - | CASSKERTENPLAKNIQYF